Listed here are 26 T cell receptor beta chains from one sample, sequenced in a study of control samples from healthy donors and cancer patients. Sequencing was performed with immunoSEQ multiplex PCR; in TCRdb, only in-frame clones are kept and a portion is missing. This table has about 140,000 clones, 94% appearing once. The sample was blood. These receptors originate from a man aged 40-49 years in good health.

The rearrangement links TRBV10-2 to TRBJ1-1, with TRBD1 matching 9 bases. J gave up 6 bases and V 3 bases, and 2 bases lay outside the gene matches. Germline values: CDR1 WSHSY, CDR2 SAAADI. This CDR3 has 13 amino acids. The CDR3 DNA reads as TGCGCCAGCAGTGATACAGGGGGCTCTGAAGCTTTCTTT. Amino acid sequence: CASSDTGGSEAFF.

This chain connects TRBV9 to TRBJ2-7; D is uncertain. CDR1 and CDR2 from the germline V gene are SGDLS and YYNGEE. Trimming cost V 0 bases and J 5 bases, with 6 bases left between them. The CDR3 has 12 residues. The CDR3, as DNA: TGTGCCAGCAGCGTAGTCGACCACGAGCAGTACTTC. This encodes CASSVVDHEQYF.

V is TRBV6-5 and J is TRBJ1-2; weak D call: TRBD1 (6 bases). V dropped 8 bases and J dropped 2 bases, with 12 bases sitting between them. The germline V gene has CDR1 MNHEY and CDR2 SVGAGI. The CDR3 is 13 amino acids. The CDR3 sequence is CASRMGANYGYTF. The CDR3 nucleotides are TGTGCCAGCCGGATGGGGGCCAACTATGGCTACACCTTC.

The chain joins TRBV3-1 (or the pseudogene TRBV3-2) to TRBJ1-3; D uncertain. The CDR3 runs 16 residues. V lost 2 bases and J 0 bases, leaving 11 bases between the germline ends. Germline CDR1 reads LGHDT; CDR2 reads YNNKEL (reference sequence). CDR3 sequence (DNA): TGTGCCAGCAGCCAAAAAATGGCCTTCTCTGGAAACACCATATATTTT. It specifies CASSQKMAFSGNTIYF.

This chain links TRBV5-6 with TRBJ2-7, with D possibly TRBD2 on 5 matching bases. The V gene lost 0 bases and the J gene lost 2 bases, with 12 bases spanning the gap. Germline CDR1 reads SGHDT; CDR2 reads YYEEEE. The CDR3 spans 15 residues. The CDR3 DNA follows: TGTGCCAGCAGCTTGGAGAGAGGGATCGCCTACGAGCAGTACTTC. Protein: CASSLERGIAYEQYF.

V usage is TRBV5-6 and J usage is TRBJ2-7, with TRBD2 as a possible D gene (5 bases). Germline V CDR1 and CDR2: SGHDT, YYEEEE. This CDR3 spans 14 amino acids. V was trimmed by 0 bases and J by 2 bases, leaving 9 bases between them. CDR3 DNA: TGTGCCAGCAGCTTGGGAGGGCGAGCCTACGAGCAGTACTTC. Protein: CASSLGGRAYEQYF.

The chain has TRBV24-1 and TRBJ1-3; D gene unclear. The CDR3 covers 12 residues. CDR1 KGHDR and CDR2 SFDVKD come from the germline V gene. With 5 bases removed from V and 4 bases from J, the gap between germline ends came to 5 bases. The chain's CDR3 is CATSGGGNTIYF. The CDR3 nucleotides are TGTGCCACCAGTGGAGGGGGAAACACCATATATTTT.

This rearrangement joins TRBV5-6 to TRBJ1-5; D gene ambiguous. V dropped 7 bases and J dropped 3 bases, with 14 bases sitting between them. In germline, CDR1 is SGHDT, CDR2 YYEEEE. The CDR3 totals 14 residues. CDR3 in amino acids: CASHSWGYNQPQHF. The CDR3 DNA follows: TGTGCCAGCCATAGTTGGGGTTACAATCAGCCCCAGCATTTT.

The CDR3, as DNA: TGTGCCAGCAGTAGAATGGAGAAGCAGTTCTTC. It is translated as CASSRMEKQFF. The rearrangement links TRBV25-1 to TRBJ2-1, with D uncertain. Trimming stripped 5 bases from V and 11 bases from J, with 10 bases between. This CDR3 is 11 amino acids long. Germline CDR1 reads MGHDK; CDR2 reads SYGVNS.

CDR3 nucleotide sequence: TGTGCCAGCAGTTTAGCGCACAGCTACGAGCAGTACTTC. The encoded protein is CASSLAHSYEQYF. The rearrangement joins TRBV12-3 or TRBV12-4 to TRBJ2-7; no reliable D call. V lost 0 bases and J lost 3, with 6 bases in between. The CDR3 contains 13 residues.

The chain links TRBV19 to TRBJ1-2, with D possibly TRBD1 on 5 matching bases. The germline V gene has CDR1 LNHDA and CDR2 SQIVND (reference sequence). CDR3 size: 14 residues. Trimming cost V 3 bases and J 3 bases, with 11 bases left between them. The CDR3 DNA reads TGTGCCAGTAGTATCCCAGGGTTGGACTATGGCTACACCTTC. This sequence encodes CASSIPGLDYGYTF.

In this sample, this clone turned up once. The chain has TRBV28 and TRBJ2-1; TRBD2 is a possible D gene (6 bases). Germline loops: CDR1 MDHEN, CDR2 SYDVKM. V was pared by 5 bases and J by 6 bases, with 11 bases between. CDR3 length equals 13 residues. CDR3 sequence: CASSPGDSNEQFF. CDR3 DNA sequence: TGTGCCAGCAGTCCCGGGGACTCCAATGAGCAGTTCTTC. Using reference TRBV28 and TRBJ2-1 for the parts outside the CDR3, the full variable domain is DVKVTQSSRYLVKRTGEKVFLECVQDMDHENMFWYRQDPGLGLRLIYFSYDVKMKEKGDIPEGYSVSREKKERFSLILESASTNQTSMYLCASSPGDSNEQFFGPGTRLTVL.

The chain couples TRBV7-6 to TRBJ1-6, with 7 positions matching TRBD1. Germline V lookup: CDR1 SGHVS, CDR2 FNYEAQ. This CDR3 contains 15 residues. Trimming at V came to 5 bases and at J to 6 bases, leaving 7 bases not matched to a gene. CDR3 DNA sequence: TGTGCCAGCAGCGAAACCGGGACAGCTAATTCACCCCTCCACTTT. Its translation is CASSETGTANSPLHF.

The chain carries TRBV4-1 and TRBJ1-2; D not resolved. Germline CDR1 is MGHRA and CDR2 is YSYEKL. The CDR3 length is 16 residues. Trimming stripped 0 bases from V and 1 base from J, with 12 bases between. CDR3 loop: CASSQDSPARNYGYTF. CDR3 DNA sequence: TGCGCCAGCAGCCAAGATTCGCCGGCTCGTAACTATGGCTACACCTTC.

This chain connects TRBV6-6 to TRBJ1-2; a weak D match, TRBD1 (6 bases). The CDR3 totals 13 residues. The germline V gene encodes CDR1 MNHNY and CDR2 SVGAGI (reference sequence). V was trimmed by 8 bases and J by 7 bases, leaving 17 bases between them. The CDR3 loop is CASQGQGRGGYTF. The CDR3 region has the DNA TGTGCCAGCCAAGGGCAGGGGAGGGGTGGCTACACCTTC.

The CDR3 loop reads CSASANRVTTEAFF. The CDR3 DNA is TGCAGTGCTAGTGCCAACAGGGTTACCACTGAAGCTTTCTTT. This chain joins TRBV20-1 and TRBJ1-1; D is perhaps TRBD1 (6 bases). V was cut by 3 bases and J by 4 bases, with 15 bases left in between. Germline loops: CDR1 DFQATT, CDR2 SNEGSKA (reference sequence). The CDR3 is 14 residues long.

The chain uses TRBV29-1 and TRBJ2-1; perhaps D is TRBD1 or TRBD2 (6 bases each). V was pared by 6 bases and J by 7 bases, with 16 bases between. The germline gives CDR1 SQVTM, CDR2 ANQGSEA. CDR3 length: 13 amino acids. CDR3 in DNA: TGCAGCGTGGCCTGGGGGGCGCGAAATGAGCAGTTCTTC. Its protein is CSVAWGARNEQFF.

This chain uses TRBV27 with TRBJ1-5, with no clear D. Germline assignment: CDR1 MNHEY and CDR2 SMNVEV (reference sequence). Trimming pared 0 bases from V and 0 bases from J, leaving 6 bases between. CDR3 size: 15 residues. In DNA form, the CDR3 reads TGTGCCAGCAGTTTATCAAGTGGTAGCAATCAGCCCCAGCATTTT. It encodes CASSLSSGSNQPQHF.

The rearrangement uses TRBV5-4 and TRBJ1-4, with D perhaps matching TRBD1 (5 bases). The germline V gene has CDR1 SGHNT and CDR2 YYREEE (reference sequence). The CDR3 runs 15 residues. V was cut by 0 bases and J by 8 bases, with 14 bases left in between. CDR3 protein: CASSLGSREEEKLFF. The CDR3 nucleotides read TGTGCCAGCAGCTTGGGGAGCAGGGAAGAGGAAAAACTGTTTTTT.

The chain links TRBV24-1 to TRBJ1-5; D gene unclear. The CDR3 contains 15 residues. V was trimmed by 6 bases and J by 4 bases, leaving 15 bases between them. CDR1 is KGHDR and CDR2 is SFDVKD in the germline V gene. This chain's CDR3 is CATSPTGQQNQPQHF. DNA of the CDR3: TGTGCCACCAGTCCGACGGGCCAGCAAAATCAGCCCCAGCATTTT.

The V call is TRBV4-1, the J call TRBJ1-4; D possibly corresponds to TRBD1 (5 bases). Trimming cost V 4 bases and J 5 bases, with 11 bases left between them. From germline, CDR1 is MGHRA and CDR2 YSYEKL. CDR3 length equals 14 residues. The CDR3 protein is CASSRGPVNEKLFF. CDR3 bases: TGCGCCAGCAGCCGGGGACCGGTAAATGAAAAACTGTTTTTT.

This clone came up once. The chain couples TRBV28 to TRBJ2-5; D may match TRBD1 or TRBD2 (7 bases each). Germline CDR1 MDHEN, CDR2 SYDVKM. The ends were cut back, 6 bases at V and 4 bases at J, with 15 bases in the middle. The length of the CDR3 is 14 residues. CDR3: CASSADREGETQYF. The DNA for the CDR3 is TGTGCCAGCAGCGCAGACAGGGAGGGAGAGACCCAGTACTTC. Full variable domain (missing parts from reference TRBV28 and TRBJ2-5): DVKVTQSSRYLVKRTGEKVFLECVQDMDHENMFWYRQDPGLGLRLIYFSYDVKMKEKGDIPEGYSVSREKKERFSLILESASTNQTSMYLCASSADREGETQYFGPGTRLLVL.

V gene TRBV15 combines with J gene TRBJ2-7, with D perhaps matching TRBD1 or TRBD2 (5 bases each). Germline lookup yields CDR1 LNHNV and CDR2 YYDKDF (reference sequence). The CDR3 totals 15 residues. V lost 5 bases and J 3 bases, leaving 17 bases between the germline ends. The CDR3: CATSRSGTELYEQYF. CDR3 coding DNA: TGTGCCACCAGCCGATCCGGGACGGAACTCTACGAGCAGTACTTC.

The gene calls are TRBV7-8 and TRBJ2-6, with TRBD1 matching 8 bases. V lost 5 bases, J lost 4 bases, and 13 bases stayed unmatched. From germline, CDR1 is SGHVS and CDR2 FQNEAQ. This CDR3 comprises 18 residues. DNA of the CDR3: TGTGCCAGCAGCATAGGACAGGGAATGGGAAGCGGGGCCAACGTCCTGACTTTC. Translation: CASSIGQGMGSGANVLTF.

The chain recombines TRBV25-1 with TRBJ2-7; D not certain. Germline CDR1 MGHDK, CDR2 SYGVNS. Trimming stripped 1 base from V and 5 bases from J, with 3 bases between. CDR3 size: 11 residues. This CDR3 reads CASSESHEQYF. As DNA, the CDR3 is TGTGCCAGCAGTGAATCTCACGAGCAGTACTTC.

The rearrangement joins TRBV2 to TRBJ1-5, with unresolved D. The CDR3 has 13 amino acids. Trimming stripped 7 bases from V and 5 bases from J, with 12 bases between. Germline values: CDR1 SNHLY, CDR2 FYNNEI. The CDR3 DNA sequence: TGTGCCAGCACGATAGGTGACGATCAGCCCCAGCATTTT. Encoded protein: CASTIGDDQPQHF.